The T cell receptor (beta chain) described here comes from a study of Ad26.COV2.S vaccination and SARS-CoV-2 variants. Study-level results: Overall T cell responses may have been underestimated by the analyses of TCR breadth and depth. Compared with placebo recipients, vaccine recipients had higher spike-specific TCR breadth.

Sequenced by immunoSEQ multiplex PCR; TCRdb stores in-frame clones only, minus some. The table records some 240,000 clones, approximately 88% of them present only once. Treatment of the sample: around 19 received Ad26.COV2.S at low or high dose, single or two shots; 5 received placebo; per-sample allocation not given. It was on day 63 after the first vaccine or placebo injection that samples were taken. To note about this clone: Its antigen is currently unknown.

Germline V gene lookup returns CDR1 SQVTM and CDR2 ANQGSEA. V shed 8 bases, J shed 5 bases, and the junction held 6 bases outside the gene matches. This CDR3 has 12 amino acids. The sequences come from peripheral blood, collected in a trial of Ad26.COV2.S vaccine versus placebo. The sequence came from a person aged 18-65 years who received the Ad26.COV2.S COVID-19 vaccine or a placebo. The V call is TRBV29-1, the J call TRBJ2-1, with 7 bases that match TRBD2. In DNA, the CDR3 is TGCAGCCCGCGGGGGTCCAACAATGAGCAGTTCTTC. It specifies CSPRGSNNEQFF.